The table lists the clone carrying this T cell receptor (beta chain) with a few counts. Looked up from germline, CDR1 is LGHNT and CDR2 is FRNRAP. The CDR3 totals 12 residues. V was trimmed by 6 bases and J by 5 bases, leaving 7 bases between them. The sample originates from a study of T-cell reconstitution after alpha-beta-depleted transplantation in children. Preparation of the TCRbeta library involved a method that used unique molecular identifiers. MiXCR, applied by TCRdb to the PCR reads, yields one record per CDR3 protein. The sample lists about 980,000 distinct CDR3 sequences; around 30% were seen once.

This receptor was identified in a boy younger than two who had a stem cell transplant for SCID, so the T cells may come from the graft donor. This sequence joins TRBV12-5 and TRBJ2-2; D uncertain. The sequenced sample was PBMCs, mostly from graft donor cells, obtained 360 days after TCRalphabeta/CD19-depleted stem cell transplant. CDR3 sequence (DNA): TGTGCTAGTGGCCGGTCGACCGGGGAGCTGTTTTTT. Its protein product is CASGRSTGELFF.